Listed below are T cell receptor beta chains from one sample, sequenced in a study of identical twins. MiXCR was run by TCRdb on the 5' RACE reads, yielding one entry per CDR3 protein. The sample yields 1,800,000 or so distinct CDR3 sequences, under 35% seen once. The source material was cord blood. The receptors were gathered from a newborn girl in good health. The CDR3 runs from the conserved cysteine through the conserved F or W. Fields, in order: CDR3 protein, CDR3 DNA, D gene, J gene, V gene, clone size. The D gene is left open where the match is weak. Size is omitted from some rows. Given values are once, few, many or a class for expanded clones.

CDR3: CASSLAQGRVRTDTQYF
DNA: TGTGCCAGCAGCTTAGCGCAGGGGCGGGTCCGCACAGATACGCAGTATTTT
D: -
J: TRBJ2-3
V: TRBV7-2
size: -

CDR3: CASSWGGTVDQPQHF
DNA: TGTGCCAGCAGCTGGGGCGGGACAGTCGATCAGCCCCAGCATTTT
D: TRBD1
J: TRBJ1-5
V: TRBV5-6
size: once

CDR3: CASKGSPSSYNEQFF
DNA: TGCGCCAGCAAGGGTAGCCCAAGCTCCTACAATGAGCAGTTCTTC
D: -
J: TRBJ2-1
V: TRBV5-1
size: -

CDR3: CAISAQRPLTGNTIYF
DNA: TGTGCCATCAGCGCACAGCGGCCCTTAACTGGAAACACCATATATTTT
D: -
J: TRBJ1-3
V: TRBV10-3
size: -

CDR3: CANSQERGYQPQHF
DNA: TGTGCCAACAGCCAAGAGAGGGGCTATCAGCCCCAGCATTTT
D: -
J: TRBJ1-5
V: TRBV4-2
size: -

CDR3: CASSKATELSWPNTEAFF
DNA: TGTGCCAGCAGCAAAGCGACTGAGCTTTCGTGGCCGAACACTGAAGCTTTCTTT
D: -
J: TRBJ1-1
V: TRBV21-1
size: few

CDR3: CATSDIRTSGVLTGELFF
DNA: TGTGCCACCAGTGATATAAGGACTAGCGGGGTACTCACCGGGGAGCTGTTTTTT
D: TRBD2
J: TRBJ2-2
V: TRBV24-1
size: -

CDR3: CASSPQGFPTKNIQYF
DNA: TGTGCCAGCAGCCCTCAGGGATTTCCGACCAAAAACATTCAGTACTTC
D: -
J: TRBJ2-4
V: TRBV7-2
size: -

CDR3: CSARGAGLAANEQFF
DNA: TGCAGTGCTAGAGGGGCGGGACTAGCGGCCAATGAGCAGTTCTTC
D: TRBD2
J: TRBJ2-1
V: TRBV20-1
size: -

CDR3: CASSLDWDRDYEQYF
DNA: TGTGCCAGCAGCTTGGATTGGGACAGGGACTACGAGCAGTACTTC
D: TRBD1
J: TRBJ2-7
V: TRBV5-6
size: -

CDR3: CASSLRVTASRTYEQYF
DNA: TGTGCCAGCAGTTTAAGGGTAACAGCTAGTAGGACCTACGAGCAGTACTTC
D: -
J: TRBJ2-7
V: TRBV27
size: few

CDR3: CASSGPTGGDTEAFF
DNA: TGCGCCAGCAGCGGACCGACAGGGGGGGATACTGAAGCTTTCTTT
D: TRBD1
J: TRBJ1-1
V: TRBV5-1
size: -

CDR3: CASSLELAGGIYNEQFF
DNA: TGTGCCAGCAGCTTAGAGCTAGCGGGAGGCATTTACAATGAGCAGTTCTTC
D: TRBD2
J: TRBJ2-1
V: TRBV7-8
size: few

CDR3: CAIRQGYSNQPQHF
DNA: TGTGCCATCAGACAGGGATATAGCAATCAGCCCCAGCATTTT
D: -
J: TRBJ1-5
V: TRBV10-3
size: -

CDR3: CASALAAGALFF
DNA: TGTGCCAGCGCTCTGGCGGCGGGAGCCCTGTTCTTC
D: TRBD2
J: TRBJ2-1
V: TRBV25-1
size: -

CDR3: CASSQVGRDYSYTF
DNA: TGCGCCAGCAGCCAAGTAGGAAGGGACTATAGCTACACCTTC
D: -
J: TRBJ1-2
V: TRBV4-1
size: -

CDR3: CASSPQQGWDTQYF
DNA: TGTGCCAGCAGTCCTCAACAGGGTTGGGATACGCAGTATTTT
D: -
J: TRBJ2-3
V: TRBV27
size: few

CDR3: CASSEYQGGAGYTF
DNA: TGTGCCAGCAGTGAATACCAGGGTGGGGCTGGCTACACCTTC
D: -
J: TRBJ1-2
V: TRBV25-1
size: many

CDR3: CASTILRQTGELFF
DNA: TGTGCCAGCACCATTCTCCGGCAGACCGGGGAGCTGTTTTTT
D: -
J: TRBJ2-2
V: TRBV12-3/TRBV12-4
size: few

CDR3: CSAGGLAGGRGYTDTQYF
DNA: TGCAGTGCTGGGGGACTAGCGGGGGGGCGAGGGTACACAGATACGCAGTATTTT
D: TRBD2
J: TRBJ2-3
V: TRBV20-1
size: few

CDR3: CASSSPAGAYNEQFF
DNA: TGTGCCAGCAGTTCCCCAGCGGGGGCCTACAATGAGCAGTTCTTC
D: TRBD2
J: TRBJ2-1
V: TRBV12-3/TRBV12-4
size: -

CDR3: CASSEAGASYTF
DNA: TGTGCCAGCAGTGAAGCTGGGGCTAGCTACACCTTC
D: -
J: TRBJ1-2
V: TRBV6-1
size: -

CDR3: CASSLKRGGAGDTQYF
DNA: TGCGCCAGCAGCTTGAAGCGCGGGGGGGCCGGAGATACGCAGTATTTT
D: TRBD2
J: TRBJ2-3
V: TRBV5-1
size: -

CDR3: CASSPGGSRDAQYF
DNA: TGTGCCAGCAGTCCTGGAGGTAGTAGGGATGCGCAGTATTTT
D: -
J: TRBJ2-3
V: TRBV12-3/TRBV12-4
size: -

CDR3: CASRGTGSETGELFF
DNA: TGTGCCAGCAGGGGGACGGGTAGCGAAACCGGGGAGCTGTTTTTT
D: -
J: TRBJ2-2
V: TRBV9
size: -

CDR3: CASSLAVLRSGNTIYF
DNA: TGTGCCAGCAGCTTAGCGGTCCTGCGCTCTGGAAACACCATATATTTT
D: -
J: TRBJ1-3
V: TRBV11-2
size: -

CDR3: CASSLDLAGSTDTQYF
DNA: TGTGCCAGCAGCTTAGATCTGGCGGGAAGCACAGATACGCAGTATTTT
D: -
J: TRBJ2-3
V: TRBV7-2
size: -

CDR3: CASSTGTGKHEQYF
DNA: TGTGCCAGCAGCACAGGGACAGGGAAGCACGAGCAGTACTTC
D: TRBD1
J: TRBJ2-7
V: TRBV11-2
size: few

CDR3: CATSDSVGTDTQYF
DNA: TGTGCCACCAGTGATTCAGTTGGCACAGATACGCAGTATTTT
D: -
J: TRBJ2-3
V: TRBV24-1
size: few

CDR3: CASSPRREGRNEQYF
DNA: TGTGCCAGCTCACCAAGGCGGGAGGGCCGGAATGAGCAGTACTTC
D: TRBD2
J: TRBJ2-5
V: TRBV18
size: -

CDR3: CIAHRSSYNSPLHF
DNA: TGCATTGCCCACAGGAGCTCCTATAATTCACCCCTCCACTTT
D: -
J: TRBJ1-6
V: TRBV20-1
size: -

CDR3: CASRGQGREKLFF
DNA: TGCGCCAGCCGGGGGCAGGGACGCGAAAAACTGTTTTTT
D: -
J: TRBJ1-4
V: TRBV5-1
size: -

CDR3: CSARSLGYNEQFF
DNA: TGCAGTGCTAGGTCCCTAGGTTATAATGAGCAGTTCTTC
D: -
J: TRBJ2-1
V: TRBV20-1
size: few

CDR3: CASSLVSGDNEKLFF
DNA: TGCGCCAGCAGCTTGGTGTCAGGCGACAATGAAAAACTGTTTTTT
D: -
J: TRBJ1-4
V: TRBV5-1
size: -

CDR3: CASSPYPGQGDYGYTF
DNA: TGTGCCAGCAGTCCGTATCCGGGACAGGGTGACTATGGCTACACCTTC
D: TRBD1
J: TRBJ1-2
V: TRBV28
size: few

CDR3: CASSLALGLEQYF
DNA: TGTGCCAGCAGCTTAGCCTTAGGCCTCGAGCAGTACTTC
D: -
J: TRBJ2-7
V: TRBV13
size: -

CDR3: CASSETKAEYF
DNA: TGTGCCAGCAGTGAAACCAAGGCAGAGTACTTC
D: -
J: TRBJ2-7
V: TRBV2
size: many

CDR3: CSALTSGGRGETQYF
DNA: TGCAGTGCGCTAACTAGCGGGGGGAGGGGAGAGACCCAGTACTTC
D: TRBD2
J: TRBJ2-5
V: TRBV20-1
size: few

CDR3: CASSNHPGHEQYF
DNA: TGTGCCAGCAGCAATCATCCGGGACATGAGCAGTACTTC
D: -
J: TRBJ2-5
V: TRBV9
size: -

CDR3: CSARRLAGGANTGELFF
DNA: TGCAGTGCTAGAAGGCTAGCGGGGGGCGCGAACACCGGGGAGCTGTTTTTT
D: TRBD2
J: TRBJ2-2
V: TRBV20-1
size: -

CDR3: CSAGTSGRGELYF
DNA: TGCAGTGCCGGGACTAGCGGGAGGGGGGAGCTGTACTTC
D: TRBD2
J: TRBJ2-4
V: TRBV20-1
size: -

CDR3: CASSVGSSGQETQYF
DNA: TGTGCCAGCAGCGTAGGATCTAGCGGGCAAGAGACCCAGTACTTC
D: TRBD2
J: TRBJ2-5
V: TRBV9
size: -

CDR3: CSARGWKGRYEQYF
DNA: TGCAGTGCTAGAGGCTGGAAGGGCCGCTACGAGCAGTACTTC
D: -
J: TRBJ2-7
V: TRBV20-1
size: -

CDR3: CANYVVGTRKLFF
DNA: TGTGCCAACTATGTCGTGGGTACGCGGAAACTGTTTTTT
D: -
J: TRBJ1-4
V: TRBV28
size: few

CDR3: CASKTDRGGNQPQHF
DNA: TGTGCCAGCAAGACCGACAGAGGGGGCAATCAGCCCCAGCATTTT
D: -
J: TRBJ1-5
V: TRBV6-5
size: few

CDR3: CASSQDTGGYYEQYF
DNA: TGTGCCAGCAGTCAAGACACGGGGGGCTACTACGAGCAGTACTTC
D: -
J: TRBJ2-7
V: TRBV27
size: few

CDR3: CSAPSGMLLNEQFF
DNA: TGCAGTGCTCCTAGCGGGATGCTTCTCAATGAGCAGTTCTTC
D: TRBD2
J: TRBJ2-1
V: TRBV20-1
size: -

CDR3: CASMEGTSGVDEQYF
DNA: TGTGCCAGCATGGAGGGGACTAGCGGGGTCGATGAGCAGTACTTC
D: TRBD2
J: TRBJ2-7
V: TRBV2
size: -

CDR3: CAISESGETRPQHF
DNA: TGTGCCATCAGTGAATCCGGGGAAACCCGGCCCCAGCATTTT
D: -
J: TRBJ1-5
V: TRBV10-3
size: few

CDR3: CASSPSTGADTQYF
DNA: TGTGCCAGCTCACCAAGCACGGGCGCAGATACGCAGTATTTT
D: -
J: TRBJ2-3
V: TRBV18
size: once

CDR3: CAATSGRDEQYF
DNA: TGTGCCGCGACTAGCGGGAGAGACGAGCAGTACTTC
D: TRBD2
J: TRBJ2-7
V: TRBV28
size: few

CDR3: CASRSKLAGPYNEQFF
DNA: TGTGCCAGCAGATCCAAACTAGCGGGCCCTTACAATGAGCAGTTCTTC
D: TRBD2
J: TRBJ2-1
V: TRBV11-2
size: few

CDR3: CASNPGRISTDTQYF
DNA: TGTGCCAGCAACCCGGGACGGATTAGCACAGATACGCAGTATTTT
D: -
J: TRBJ2-3
V: TRBV4-2
size: -

CDR3: CASSQVALGYEQYF
DNA: TGCGCCAGCAGCCAAGTTGCGTTAGGCTACGAGCAGTACTTC
D: -
J: TRBJ2-7
V: TRBV5-1
size: few

CDR3: CSVAPRLNNEQFF
DNA: TGCAGCGTTGCTCCCCGCTTAAACAATGAGCAGTTCTTC
D: -
J: TRBJ2-1
V: TRBV29-1
size: many

CDR3: CASSASGRALDTQYF
DNA: TGTGCCAGCAGCGCTAGCGGGAGGGCCTTAGATACGCAGTATTTT
D: TRBD2
J: TRBJ2-3
V: TRBV13
size: few

CDR3: CASSWDRGMLPSYGYTF
DNA: TGCGCCAGCAGTTGGGACAGGGGTATGCTACCGTCCTATGGCTACACCTTC
D: TRBD1
J: TRBJ1-2
V: TRBV5-1
size: -

CDR3: CASSEFRGASYNEQYF
DNA: TGCGCCAGCAGTGAGTTCAGGGGGGCGTCATACAATGAGCAGTACTTC
D: -
J: TRBJ2-5
V: TRBV10-1
size: -

CDR3: CASSPWTGRNTDTQYF
DNA: TGTGCCAGCAGCCCTTGGACGGGACGAAACACAGATACGCAGTATTTT
D: -
J: TRBJ2-3
V: TRBV2
size: few